The 27 T cell receptor beta chains given below trace back to one sample, sequenced in a study of blood T cells in healthy people across ages. Sample-barcoded 5' priming and a J-beta primer mix drove a second PCR of about 6 to 12 cycles. One entry per CDR3 protein, called by TCRdb with MiXCR from the 5' RACE reads. This table has about 630,000 distinct CDR3 sequences, more than 20% appearing once. The sequenced sample consisted of blood. These receptors were obtained from a man aged 65-85 years in good health.

Details on this clonotype: Germline and junction disagree at one end, which may indicate a read error. This chain connects TRBV6-4 to TRBJ2-2; D not resolved. The CDR3 extends over 15 amino acids. CDR1 and CDR2 (germline): MRHNA, SNTAGT. The CDR3 loop reads CASSDLPANTGELFF. CDR3 coding DNA: TGCGCCAGCAGTGACCTACCCGCGAACACCGGGGAGCTGTTTTTT.

The gene calls are TRBV9 and TRBJ2-5; the D is unclear. The assigned J gene may be wrong: the sequence end matches TRBJ2-7 better. Germline values: CDR1 SGDLS, CDR2 YYNGEE. The CDR3 length is 13 residues. Here the CDR3 reads CASSVGETAEQYF. The CDR3 DNA follows: TGTGCCAGCAGCGTAGGGGAAACGGCCGAGCAGTACTTC.

This clonotype has only one observation. The rearrangement links TRBV5-1 to TRBJ2-5, with D perhaps TRBD2 (7 bases). TRBJ2-7 matches the DNA end more closely, so the J call is doubtful. This CDR3 is 15 amino acids long. The V gene's germline CDR1 is SGHRS and CDR2 YFSETQ. CDR3 amino acids: CASRLGGGSSYEQYF. The CDR3 region has the DNA TGCGCCAGCAGGCTGGGAGGGGGAAGTTCCTACGAGCAGTACTTC.

The table lists this clonotype with a few counts. The chain uses TRBV11-2 and TRBJ2-5, with D possibly being TRBD1 (6 bases). V lost 5 bases, J lost 5 bases, and 12 bases lay in between. Looked up from germline, CDR1 is SGHAT and CDR2 is FQNNGV. The CDR3 extends over 13 amino acids. The CDR3 loop is CASSKGHTETQYF. The CDR3 nucleotides read TGTGCCAGCAGCAAGGGACATACCGAGACCCAGTACTTC.

This clonotype was seen only a few times. V usage is TRBV6-2 or TRBV6-3 and J usage is TRBJ2-1; 10 nucleotides agree with TRBD2. V lost 2 bases and J lost 7; bases outside the gene matches: 11. Looked up from germline, CDR1 is MNHEY and CDR2 is SVGEGT. There are 17 residues in the CDR3. CDR3 bases: TGTGCCAGCAGTTACAGGGCTAGCGGGAGCTTGGGAAATGAGCAGTTCTTC. It yields the protein CASSYRASGSLGNEQFF.

This clonotype was counted only a few times. V gene TRBV7-9 combines with J gene TRBJ2-2; no clear D. The V and J ends lost 1 base and 4 bases respectively, with 10 bases between them. Per the germline V gene, CDR1 is SEHNR and CDR2 is FQNEAQ (reference sequence). The CDR3 runs 15 residues. This CDR3 is CASSLGRSPTGELFF. The CDR3 DNA reads as TGTGCCAGCAGCTTAGGGCGGAGCCCCACCGGGGAGCTGTTTTTT.

The gene calls are TRBV3-1 and TRBJ2-7; 7 bases map to TRBD2. Germline CDR1 and CDR2: LGHDT and YNNKEL (reference sequence). The CDR3 is 14 residues long. Unmatched junction bases numbered 7, after V lost 2 bases and J lost 6 bases. CDR3 protein: CASSQLADASEQYF. CDR3 DNA sequence: TGTGCCAGCAGCCAACTAGCGGACGCCTCCGAGCAGTACTTC.

The CDR3 region has the DNA TGCGCCAGCAGCTTGTGGACAGGGGACTATGGCTACACCTTC. This translates into CASSLWTGDYGYTF. This chain links TRBV5-1 with TRBJ1-2; 9 bases map to TRBD1. CDR1 and CDR2 (germline): SGHRS, YFSETQ. This CDR3 contains 14 residues. J gave up 3 bases and V 1 base, and 1 base lay outside the gene matches.

This clonotype came up a few times. This rearrangement joins TRBV27 to TRBJ2-1; 9 bases fit TRBD1. The better agreement between TRBJ2-7 and the DNA end casts doubt on the J call. Per the germline V gene, CDR1 is MNHEY and CDR2 is SMNVEV (reference sequence). The CDR3 runs to 14 residues. CDR3 DNA sequence: TGTGCCAGCAGTCTCTCCACAGGGGGCGACGAGCAGTACTTC. Amino acids: CASSLSTGGDEQYF.

This clonotype was detected only once. The genes are TRBV11-2 and TRBJ2-1; 10 bases are shared with TRBD2. The ends lost 1 base at V and 4 bases at J; junction bases unmatched: 22. The CDR3 length is 22 residues. The germline V gene has CDR1 SGHAT and CDR2 FQNNGV. CDR3 DNA: TGTGCCAGCAGCTTAGGCCAGCGGGGGGGCTATCTTTTCGAAACAAAATACAATGAGCAGTTCTTC. Translating it yields CASSLGQRGGYLFETKYNEQFF.

V gene TRBV20-1 combines with J gene TRBJ1-6; 8 bases map to TRBD1. The V gene end was trimmed by 1 base and the J gene end by 5 bases; junction bases not matched to a gene: 4. The CDR3 contains 15 residues. The V gene's germline CDR1 is DFQATT and CDR2 SNEGSKA (reference sequence). The CDR3 sequence is CSARAEDRDNSPLHF. The CDR3 DNA follows: TGCAGTGCTAGAGCCGAGGACAGGGATAATTCACCCCTCCACTTT.

This chain joins TRBV5-1 and TRBJ2-5; the D is unclear. The length of the CDR3 is 15 residues. V was trimmed by 0 bases and J by 2 bases, leaving 11 bases between them. Germline lookup yields CDR1 SGHRS and CDR2 YFSETQ. The CDR3 region is CASSLAPAYQETQYF. In DNA, the CDR3 is TGCGCCAGCAGCTTGGCACCGGCCTATCAAGAGACCCAGTACTTC.

The chain recombines TRBV3-1 with TRBJ2-7; D ambiguous. V lost 1 base and J 3 bases, leaving 13 bases between the germline ends. Germline V gene data show CDR1 as LGHDT and CDR2 as YNNKEL (reference sequence). This CDR3 comprises 15 residues. CDR3 sequence reads: CASSQGSSSIYEQYF. CDR3 coding DNA: TGTGCCAGCAGCCAAGGGTCGTCATCTATCTACGAGCAGTACTTC.

The V gene is TRBV10-3, the J gene TRBJ2-5, with a possible D match to TRBD1 (6 bases). The J call may be incorrect, as the DNA end agrees better with TRBJ2-1. Germline CDR1 is ENHRY and CDR2 is SYGVKD. This CDR3 region has 13 residues. The CDR3 bases are TGTGCCATCAGTGAACAGGGTTTTAGTGAGCAGTTCTTC. Protein: CAISEQGFSEQFF.

The chain uses TRBV7-9 and TRBJ1-1; 8 bases are shared with TRBD1. The length of the CDR3 is 16 residues. Germline CDR1 and CDR2: SEHNR and FQNEAQ (reference sequence). V gave up 5 bases and J gave up 2 bases; unmatched junction bases: 10. The CDR3 region is CASSGTGTGGNTEAFF. The CDR3 DNA reads as TGTGCCAGCAGCGGGACCGGGACAGGAGGCAACACTGAAGCTTTCTTT.

The sample holds one count of this clonotype. This may arise from a read error, as a much more abundant clone is one base away. The chain links TRBV12-3 or TRBV12-4 to TRBJ2-5; TRBD2 matches 8 bases. This CDR3 region has 18 residues. The CDR3 reads CASSPLQLAEAYQEIQYF. The CDR3 DNA reads TGTGCCAGCAGTCCTCTTCAACTAGCGGAGGCCTACCAAGAGATCCAGTACTTC.

DNA for the CDR3: TGCAGTGCTAGAGATAATTTCCGGGGGAACTCCTACAATGAGCAGTTCTTC. Protein sequence: CSARDNFRGNSYNEQFF. V and J are TRBV20-1 and TRBJ2-1; TRBD2 is a possible D gene (6 bases). Deletions cut 0 bases from V and 0 bases from J, with 15 bases between. Germline CDR1 is DFQATT and CDR2 is SNEGSKA (reference sequence). This CDR3 spans 17 amino acids.

The CDR3 is CASSHLDALNTEAFF. The CDR3 DNA reads as TGTGCCAGCAGCCACCTGGACGCCTTGAACACTGAAGCTTTCTTT. The chain employs TRBV14 and TRBJ1-1; no clear D. The length of the CDR3 is 15 residues. Germline V lookup: CDR1 SGHDN, CDR2 FVKESK. Trimming cost V 3 bases and J 0 bases, with 11 bases left between them.

The chain has TRBV4-3 and TRBJ2-3, with TRBD2 as a possible D gene (6 bases). The CDR3 loop spans 16 amino acids. Germline V lookup: CDR1 LGHNA, CDR2 YSLEER. Between the trimmed V and J ends, which lost 1 base and 2 bases, there was a span of 13 bases. CDR3: CASSQGGSGHTDTQYF. The CDR3 DNA follows: TGCGCCAGCAGCCAAGGAGGTAGCGGACACACAGATACGCAGTATTTT.

There are a few counts of this clonotype. The chain employs TRBV7-3 and TRBJ2-3; no firm D call. This CDR3 has 14 amino acids. The germline V gene has CDR1 SGHTA and CDR2 FQGTGA. V was shortened by 5 bases and J by 2 bases, with 11 bases between the two germline ends. The CDR3, as DNA: TGTGCCAGCAGCCTCAATACCATCACAGATACGCAGTATTTT. Its translation is CASSLNTITDTQYF.

This clonotype has just one count. The gene calls are TRBV3-1 and TRBJ2-1, with D possibly being TRBD1 (8 bases). CDR1 and CDR2 from the germline V gene are LGHDT and YNNKEL (reference sequence). The CDR3 has 14 amino acids. Trimming left V 1 base short and J 9 bases short, with 13 bases between. This CDR3 reads CASSQATGGGEQFF. The CDR3, as DNA: TGTGCCAGCAGCCAAGCTACAGGGGGGGGTGAGCAGTTCTTC.

This chain connects TRBV7-2 to TRBJ2-3, with 9 nucleotides matching TRBD2. V dropped 3 bases and J dropped 4; count of bases not matched to a gene: 8. The CDR3 consists of 16 residues. From germline, CDR1 is SGHTA and CDR2 FQGNSA. The DNA of the CDR3 is TGTGCCAGCAGCTTGGGTTGGCTAGCGGGATCAGATACGCAGTATTTT. It encodes CASSLGWLAGSDTQYF.

The chain is built from TRBV2 and TRBJ2-1, with D perhaps matching TRBD1 or TRBD2 (5 bases each). CDR3 length: 17 residues. With 1 base removed from V and 1 base from J, the gap between germline ends came to 14 bases. The V gene's germline CDR1 is SNHLY and CDR2 FYNNEI. This CDR3 is CASSEGDRVGSYNEQFF. CDR3 coding DNA: TGTGCCAGCAGTGAAGGGGACCGGGTCGGTTCCTACAATGAGCAGTTCTTC.

The chain employs TRBV20-1 and TRBJ2-1, with TRBD2 as a possible D gene (6 bases). The germline CDR1 and CDR2 sequences are DFQATT and SNEGSKA (reference sequence). The CDR3 contains 14 residues. V lost 4 bases and J 8 bases, leaving 18 bases between the germline ends. The CDR3 region is CSATLASEGYEQFF. The CDR3 nucleotides read TGCAGTGCTACCCTTGCTAGCGAGGGCTATGAGCAGTTCTTC.

This clonotype was found a few times. The V and J genes are TRBV9 and TRBJ2-7; D call uncertain. Germline V gives CDR1 SGDLS, CDR2 YYNGEE. Trimming cost V 0 bases and J 2 bases, with 12 bases left between them. The CDR3 length is 15 residues. The CDR3 spells CASSVVCMATYEQYF. In DNA, the CDR3 is TGTGCCAGCAGCGTAGTCTGTATGGCCACCTACGAGCAGTACTTC.

This clonotype showed up just a few times. The chain employs TRBV3-1 and TRBJ2-7, with 8 bases fitting TRBD2. Germline V gene lookup returns CDR1 LGHDT and CDR2 YNNKEL (reference sequence). This CDR3 has 17 amino acids. The J segment lost 4 bases and the V segment lost 4 bases, leaving 15 bases of the junction unmatched. The CDR3 nucleotides read TGTGCCAGCAGCCTGAGGCGGGAGGCCCTTTTAACTTACGAGCAGTACTTC. Residues: CASSLRREALLTYEQYF.

J is TRBJ1-6 and V is TRBV4-1; D unclear. CDR3 length equals 14 residues. CDR1 MGHRA and CDR2 YSYEKL come from the germline V gene. V was trimmed by 6 bases and J by 8 bases, leaving 14 bases between them. The CDR3 sequence is CASRQSTDDSPLHF. CDR3 coding DNA: TGCGCCAGCAGACAATCGACTGATGATTCACCCCTCCACTTT.